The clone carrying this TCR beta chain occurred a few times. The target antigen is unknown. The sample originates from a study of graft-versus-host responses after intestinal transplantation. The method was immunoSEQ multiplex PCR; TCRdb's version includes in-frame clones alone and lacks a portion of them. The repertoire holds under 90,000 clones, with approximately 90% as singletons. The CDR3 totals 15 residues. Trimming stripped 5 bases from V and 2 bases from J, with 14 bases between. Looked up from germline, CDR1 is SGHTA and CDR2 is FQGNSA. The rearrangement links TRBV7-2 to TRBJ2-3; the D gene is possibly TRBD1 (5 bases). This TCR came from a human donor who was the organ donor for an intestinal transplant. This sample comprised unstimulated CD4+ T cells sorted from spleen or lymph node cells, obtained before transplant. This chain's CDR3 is CASSLRQKYTDTQYF. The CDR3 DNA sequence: TGTGCCAGCAGCCTTAGACAGAAGTACACAGATACGCAGTATTTT.